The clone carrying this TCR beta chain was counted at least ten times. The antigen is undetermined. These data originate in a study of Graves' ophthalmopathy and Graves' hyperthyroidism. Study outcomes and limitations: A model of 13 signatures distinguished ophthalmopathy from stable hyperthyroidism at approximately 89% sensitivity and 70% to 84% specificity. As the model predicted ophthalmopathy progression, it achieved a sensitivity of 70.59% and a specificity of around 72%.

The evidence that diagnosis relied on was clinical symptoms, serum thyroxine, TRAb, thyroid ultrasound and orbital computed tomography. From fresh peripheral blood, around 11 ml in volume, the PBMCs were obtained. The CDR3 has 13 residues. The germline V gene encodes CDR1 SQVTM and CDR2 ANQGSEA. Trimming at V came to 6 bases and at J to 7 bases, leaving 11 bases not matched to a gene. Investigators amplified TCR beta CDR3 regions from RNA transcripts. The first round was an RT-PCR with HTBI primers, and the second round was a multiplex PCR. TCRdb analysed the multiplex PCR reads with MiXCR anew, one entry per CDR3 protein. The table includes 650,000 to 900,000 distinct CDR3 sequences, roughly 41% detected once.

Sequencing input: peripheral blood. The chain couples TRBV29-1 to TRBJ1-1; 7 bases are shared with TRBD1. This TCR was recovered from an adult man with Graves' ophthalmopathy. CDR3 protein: CSVRDSGRGEAFF. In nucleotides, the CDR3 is TGCAGCGTACGGGACAGCGGAAGAGGTGAAGCTTTCTTT.